The rows below give T cell receptor beta chains drawn from one sample of a study of T-cell memory formation after mild COVID-19. MiXCR was run by TCRdb on the 5' RACE reads, yielding one entry per CDR3 protein. The sample includes about 350,000 distinct CDR3 sequences, 25% to 30% seen only once; the top ten take around an eighth. The specimen was PBMCs or a T cell subset sorted from them (not recorded which). These TCRs come from an adult woman who had mild COVID-19 (a few samples of this study predate the infection). Cell type and time point are not known. Each CDR3 is given with its conserved first and last residue. Each record gives: J gene, D gene, V gene, clone size, CDR3 length, CDR3 DNA, CDR3 protein. D genes are given only for firm matches. The size of a clone is reported for some rows only, either as once, few or many, or as a class for expanded clones.

J: TRBJ1-6
D: TRBD1
V: TRBV5-1
size: few
length: 15
DNA: TGCGCCAGCAGCTTAAGAGGGGGCCATAATTCACCCCTCCACTTT
CDR3: CASSLRGGHNSPLHF

J: TRBJ2-7
D: TRBD1
V: TRBV18
size: -
length: 14
DNA: TGTGCCAGCTCTCGCCGGGACAGGGATGACGAGCAGTACTTC
CDR3: CASSRRDRDDEQYF

J: TRBJ2-3
D: TRBD1
V: TRBV30
size: -
length: 16
DNA: TGTGCCTGGAGTGAACCGGGACAGGGACACACAGATACGCAGTATTTT
CDR3: CAWSEPGQGHTDTQYF

J: TRBJ1-2
D: -
V: TRBV29-1
size: -
length: 11
DNA: TGCAGCGTTGAACTGGGGCTCGGCTACACCTTC
CDR3: CSVELGLGYTF

J: TRBJ2-3
D: -
V: TRBV3-1
size: few
length: 13
DNA: TGTGCCAGCAGCCAACGTAGCACAGATACGCAGTATTTT
CDR3: CASSQRSTDTQYF

J: TRBJ2-2
D: -
V: TRBV7-6
size: -
length: 15
DNA: TGTGCCAGCAGCCGCTGGACGGAGAACACCGGGGAGCTGTTTTTT
CDR3: CASSRWTENTGELFF

J: TRBJ1-2
D: -
V: TRBV11-3
size: -
length: 13
DNA: TGTGCCAGCAGCCGAGGCCTATCGGGTGGCTACACCTTC
CDR3: CASSRGLSGGYTF

J: TRBJ2-5
D: -
V: TRBV3-1
size: few
length: 14
DNA: TGTGCCAGCAGCCAAGGGCCCCCCGCAGGGACCCAGTACTTC
CDR3: CASSQGPPAGTQYF

J: TRBJ2-1
D: TRBD2
V: TRBV12-3/TRBV12-4
size: -
length: 17
DNA: TGTGCCAGCAGTTCCACGGGGGGGGCACGGCGGAACAATGAGCAGTTCTTC
CDR3: CASSSTGGARRNNEQFF

J: TRBJ2-2
D: -
V: TRBV15
size: -
length: 13
DNA: TGTGCCACCAGCACCAGACGCCCCGGGGAGCTGTTTTTT
CDR3: CATSTRRPGELFF

J: TRBJ2-5
D: TRBD1
V: TRBV18
size: -
length: 13
DNA: TGTGCCAGCTCTACAGGGGTAAAAGAGACCCAGTACTTC
CDR3: CASSTGVKETQYF

J: TRBJ2-7
D: TRBD2
V: TRBV7-2
size: few
length: 16
DNA: TGTGCCAGCAGCTTGTCGACTAGCGGGTCTATCTACGAGCAGTACTTC
CDR3: CASSLSTSGSIYEQYF

J: TRBJ2-7
D: TRBD2
V: TRBV29-1
size: -
length: 13
DNA: TGCAGCGTTGAACCACTAGCGGGGGGCGAGCAGTACTTC
CDR3: CSVEPLAGGEQYF

J: TRBJ1-1
D: -
V: TRBV10-3
size: few
length: 17
DNA: TGTGCCATCACTATCAGGCCGGGGCCCGCTATGAACACTGAAGCTTTCTTT
CDR3: CAITIRPGPAMNTEAFF

J: TRBJ2-2
D: -
V: TRBV24-1
size: few
length: 16
DNA: TGTGCCACCAGTGACCCGGCCCCACCGAACACCGGGGAGCTGTTTTTT
CDR3: CATSDPAPPNTGELFF

J: TRBJ2-7
D: -
V: TRBV19
size: -
length: 13
DNA: TGTGCCAGTAGTATGGGGTCCTCTGCCGAGCAGTACTTC
CDR3: CASSMGSSAEQYF

J: TRBJ1-2
D: -
V: TRBV7-9
size: -
length: 13
DNA: TGTGCCAGCGGGGCCCCTTTAGAGTATGGCTACACCTTC
CDR3: CASGAPLEYGYTF

J: TRBJ2-7
D: -
V: TRBV4-2
size: -
length: 15
DNA: TGTGCCAGCAGCCAAGATATGCAGGGGCCCTACGAGCAGTACTTC
CDR3: CASSQDMQGPYEQYF

J: TRBJ2-2
D: TRBD1
V: TRBV6-5
size: -
length: 16
DNA: TGTGCCAGCAGTCGGATCCAAGTTAGACAGGGCGGGGAGCTGTTTTTT
CDR3: CASSRIQVRQGGELFF

J: TRBJ2-2
D: -
V: TRBV25-1
size: -
length: 16
DNA: TGTGCCAGCAGTCAGGGGTCGGGATGGAACACCGGGGAGCTGTTTTTT
CDR3: CASSQGSGWNTGELFF

J: TRBJ1-2
D: -
V: TRBV21-1
size: -
length: 17
DNA: TGTGCCAGCAGCAAAGCCGGGACAGGATTTAAGGGAGATGGCTACACCTTC
CDR3: CASSKAGTGFKGDGYTF

J: TRBJ2-7
D: -
V: TRBV19
size: -
length: 15
DNA: TGTGCCAGTAGTATAGACAGGGGACCATCCTACGAGCAGTACTTC
CDR3: CASSIDRGPSYEQYF

J: TRBJ1-1
D: -
V: TRBV7-6
size: once
length: 13
DNA: TGTGCCAGCAGCTTAGCGACAAATGCTGAAGCTTTCTTT
CDR3: CASSLATNAEAFF

J: TRBJ2-3
D: -
V: TRBV27
size: many
length: 14
DNA: TGTGCCAGCAGTTTATCTGGGGAGGCAGATACGCAGTATTTT
CDR3: CASSLSGEADTQYF

J: TRBJ2-1
D: -
V: TRBV11-3
size: -
length: 16
DNA: TGTGCCAGCAGCGACGCCTGGGGGGAAGATTACAATGAGCAGTTCTTC
CDR3: CASSDAWGEDYNEQFF

J: TRBJ2-1
D: -
V: TRBV7-9
size: -
length: 16
DNA: TGTGCCAGCAGCCCGCCCAGCTCCCCCTCCTACAATGAGCAGTTCTTC
CDR3: CASSPPSSPSYNEQFF

J: TRBJ2-5
D: TRBD2
V: TRBV24-1
size: few
length: 15
DNA: TGTGCCACTTTTAGCGGGAAGGCTACCCGAGAGACCCAGTACTTC
CDR3: CATFSGKATRETQYF

J: TRBJ2-7
D: TRBD2
V: TRBV24-1
size: -
length: 15
DNA: TGTGCCACCAGTGACCCCAGGAGCGGGAACCCCGAGCAGTACTTC
CDR3: CATSDPRSGNPEQYF

J: TRBJ1-6
D: TRBD1
V: TRBV7-6
size: -
length: 18
DNA: TGTGCCAGCAGCCCGAGCCTGGGACAGGCCGTCTATAATTCACCCCTCCACTTT
CDR3: CASSPSLGQAVYNSPLHF

J: TRBJ2-3
D: -
V: TRBV18
size: -
length: 13
DNA: TGTGCCAGCTCACCCCCCCGGGGAGATACGCAGTATTTT
CDR3: CASSPPRGDTQYF

J: TRBJ2-5
D: TRBD1
V: TRBV12-3/TRBV12-4
size: -
length: 14
DNA: TGTGCCAGCAGACCGGGACAGCCCCAAGAGACCCAGTACTTC
CDR3: CASRPGQPQETQYF

J: TRBJ1-4
D: -
V: TRBV6-5
size: many
length: 15
DNA: TGTGCCAGCAGCGATGGTGACGGCGGTAAAGAAAAACTGTTTTTT
CDR3: CASSDGDGGKEKLFF

J: TRBJ1-1
D: TRBD1
V: TRBV19
size: -
length: 13
DNA: TGTGCCAGTAGTAAGACAGGGAGGACTGAAGCTTTCTTT
CDR3: CASSKTGRTEAFF

J: TRBJ1-2
D: -
V: TRBV12-3/TRBV12-4
size: -
length: 12
DNA: TGTGCCAGCAGCACCCAACAACAAGGCTACACCTTC
CDR3: CASSTQQQGYTF

J: TRBJ1-1
D: -
V: TRBV12-3/TRBV12-4
size: -
length: 13
DNA: TGTGCCAGCAGTTCCGGTTATGGGCTTGAAGCTTTCTTT
CDR3: CASSSGYGLEAFF

J: TRBJ1-1
D: -
V: TRBV7-9
size: few
length: 15
DNA: TGTGCCAGCAGGGACAACAGGGACCTGAACACTGAAGCTTTCTTT
CDR3: CASRDNRDLNTEAFF

J: TRBJ2-5
D: TRBD2
V: TRBV15
size: many
length: 16
DNA: TGTGCCACCAGCAGCGGACTAGCGGGAGGAGTGGAGACCCAGTACTTC
CDR3: CATSSGLAGGVETQYF

J: TRBJ2-3
D: -
V: TRBV5-1
size: -
length: 14
DNA: TGCGCCAGCAGCTTGGACCTTCTGGGTAGAACGCAGTATTTT
CDR3: CASSLDLLGRTQYF

J: TRBJ1-5
D: -
V: TRBV12-3/TRBV12-4
size: -
length: 13
DNA: TGTGCCAGCAGATCAAATAGCAATCAGCCCCAGCATTTT
CDR3: CASRSNSNQPQHF

J: TRBJ1-1
D: -
V: TRBV7-9
size: -
length: 13
DNA: TGTGCCAGCAGCTTAGGGACAGCCCGAGGAGCTTTCTTT
CDR3: CASSLGTARGAFF

J: TRBJ2-7
D: TRBD2
V: TRBV4-3
size: few
length: 16
DNA: TGCGCCAGCAGCCAAGAGCTTGGCGGGAGCCAGTACGAGCAGTACTTC
CDR3: CASSQELGGSQYEQYF

J: TRBJ2-7
D: -
V: TRBV10-3
size: few
length: 13
DNA: TGTGCCATCAGTAAATCGGACCAAGACGAGCAGTACTTC
CDR3: CAISKSDQDEQYF

J: TRBJ2-2
D: -
V: TRBV7-8
size: many
length: 12
DNA: TGTGCCAGCAGCCATAACACCGGGGAGCTGTTTTTT
CDR3: CASSHNTGELFF